This passage covers 18 T cell receptor beta chains from one sample sequenced in a study of cytomegalovirus exposure and HLA in healthy donors. Amplification used 60 Vbeta primers and 13 Jbeta primers. This table comes from immunoSEQ multiplex PCR, and its TCRdb copy is limited to in-frame clones, with some not included. This table holds about 55,000 clones, roughly 80% found once. The sample consisted of PBMCs. Receptors originate from a man between 25 and 39 years old in good health and CMV-seronegative.

The gene calls are TRBV6-6 and TRBJ2-7; TRBD1 is a possible D gene (7 bases). The CDR3 consists of 12 residues. The germline V gene encodes CDR1 MNHNY and CDR2 SVGAGI (reference sequence). V lost 8 bases to trimming and J lost 5 bases, with 13 bases between them. The chain's CDR3 is CASGGGGDEQYF. CDR3 sequence (DNA): TGTGCCAGCGGAGGGGGCGGGGACGAGCAGTACTTC.

In its sample, this clone was seen once. The chain links TRBV7-9 to TRBJ2-1; 8 bases align to TRBD2. The CDR3 extends over 16 amino acids. CDR1 and CDR2 from the germline V gene are SEHNR and FQNEAQ (reference sequence). V dropped 5 bases and J dropped 0; count of bases not matched to a gene: 6. The CDR3 nucleotides read TGTGCCAGCAGCCCACGCGGGAGGAGCTCCTACAATGAGCAGTTCTTC. This encodes CASSPRGRSSYNEQFF.

The chain couples TRBV6-5 to TRBJ2-1; TRBD2 matches 10 bases. V gave up 0 bases and J gave up 7 bases; unmatched junction bases: 6. This CDR3 contains 16 residues. Germline loops: CDR1 MNHEY, CDR2 SVGAGI. The DNA of the CDR3 is TGTGCCAGCAGTTACTCGGGTAGCGGGGGGACGAATGAGCAGTTCTTC. Its protein is CASSYSGSGGTNEQFF.

V gene TRBV9 combines with J gene TRBJ2-7; 8 bases align to TRBD1. Germline V gives CDR1 SGDLS, CDR2 YYNGEE. This CDR3 is 14 amino acids long. V gave up 4 bases and J gave up 4 bases; unmatched junction bases: 7. CDR3 residues: CASSPGQGWYEQYF. As DNA, the CDR3 is TGTGCCAGCAGCCCCGGACAGGGTTGGTACGAGCAGTACTTC.

The genes are TRBV27 and TRBJ1-5, with D unclear. The CDR3 is made up of 17 amino acids. Looked up from germline, CDR1 is MNHEY and CDR2 is SMNVEV (reference sequence). V lost 5 bases and J 2 bases, leaving 19 bases between the germline ends. The CDR3 spells CASSVTRAPGGNQPQHF. In DNA form, the CDR3 reads TGTGCCAGCAGTGTTACGCGGGCCCCGGGAGGCAATCAGCCCCAGCATTTT.

This clone was seen a few times. The chain couples TRBV6-5 to TRBJ1-1; 9 bases are shared with TRBD1. Germline V CDR1 and CDR2: MNHEY, SVGAGI. The CDR3 consists of 14 residues. V lost 7 bases and J lost 5; bases outside the gene matches: 8. The CDR3 sequence is CASTAYRGRTEAFF. In nucleotides, the CDR3 is TGTGCCAGCACCGCATACAGGGGGCGGACTGAAGCTTTCTTT.

The rearrangement joins TRBV27 to TRBJ1-2, with a tentative D call TRBD1 (6 bases). V shed 6 bases and J shed 4 bases, with 18 bases lying between them. Germline CDR1 reads MNHEY; CDR2 reads SMNVEV (reference sequence). The CDR3 loop spans 15 amino acids. The CDR3 nucleotides read TGTGCCAGCAGGGCCCGGGGGGGCGCGGGCTATGGCTACACCTTC. Protein product: CASRARGGAGYGYTF.

This sequence joins TRBV28 and TRBJ2-5; possible D gene TRBD1, 6 bases. The V end was cut by 6 bases, the J end by 1 base, with 12 bases between. There are 14 residues in the CDR3. The V gene's germline CDR1 is MDHEN and CDR2 SYDVKM. CDR3 coding DNA: TGTGCCAGCAGCACAGGGAGCACCCAAGAGACCCAGTACTTC. It specifies CASSTGSTQETQYF.

Only a few counts were recorded for this clone. The rearrangement joins TRBV27 to TRBJ2-7; 7 bases are a match to TRBD1. Germline assignment: CDR1 MNHEY and CDR2 SMNVEV (reference sequence). This CDR3 has 17 amino acids. J gave up 3 bases and V 4 bases, and 15 bases lay outside the gene matches. In nucleotides, the CDR3 is TGTGCCAGCAGTTGGCAAATTCCGGGACAGAGTTTCTACGAGCAGTACTTC. Protein sequence: CASSWQIPGQSFYEQYF.

This sequence joins TRBV28 and TRBJ2-1, with D possibly matching TRBD1 (6 bases). Between the trimmed V and J ends, which lost 3 bases and 9 bases, there was a span of 15 bases. This CDR3 contains 14 residues. From germline, CDR1 is MDHEN and CDR2 SYDVKM. This CDR3 is CASSLSHRVGEQFF. CDR3 nucleotides: TGTGCCAGCAGTTTGTCTCACAGGGTAGGTGAGCAGTTCTTC.

This clone was seen more than once but under ten times. The chain recombines TRBV6-7 with TRBJ1-1, with D perhaps TRBD1 (5 bases). TRBV6-7 qualifies as an ORF whose function is uncertain. This CDR3 contains 13 residues. The V end lost 6 bases, the J end lost 5 bases, and 13 bases lay between the germline ends. CDR3 amino acids: CASSPHRFTEAFF. CDR3 DNA: TGTGCCAGCAGCCCCCACAGGTTTACTGAAGCTTTCTTT.

The CDR3 sequence is CASSLRQGFSEAFF. The CDR3 DNA follows: TGCGCCAGCAGCTTGCGACAGGGATTCTCTGAAGCTTTCTTT. The chain uses TRBV5-1 and TRBJ1-1; the match to TRBD1 covers 7 bases. V was pared by 1 base and J by 6 bases, with 6 bases of the junction left unmatched. CDR1 SGHRS and CDR2 YFSETQ come from the germline V gene. This CDR3 is built from 14 residues.

The chain combines TRBV4-1 with TRBJ2-7, with D hard to call. CDR3 length: 15 residues. Trimming cost V 2 bases and J 4 bases, with 15 bases left between them. CDR1 and CDR2 from the germline V gene are MGHRA and YSYEKL. CDR3 nucleotide sequence: TGCGCCAGCAGCCAACCCGGGTATGCACGGTACGAGCAGTACTTC. This translates into CASSQPGYARYEQYF.

V usage is TRBV5-4 and J usage is TRBJ1-1, with 7 nucleotides matching TRBD1. This CDR3 contains 14 residues. V dropped 4 bases and J dropped 0; count of bases not matched to a gene: 3. From germline, CDR1 is SGHNT and CDR2 YYREEE (reference sequence). CDR3 protein: CASSEGQLNTEAFF. The CDR3 DNA follows: TGTGCCAGCAGCGAGGGACAGTTGAACACTGAAGCTTTCTTT.

The chain employs TRBV6-1 and TRBJ2-3, with 10 positions matching TRBD2. Germline V lookup: CDR1 MNHNS, CDR2 SASEGT. J gave up 3 bases and V 6 bases, and 6 bases lay outside the gene matches. This CDR3 region has 15 residues. CDR3 protein: CASRDLAGVTDTQYF. The DNA of the CDR3 is TGTGCCAGCAGGGATCTAGCGGGAGTTACAGATACGCAGTATTTT.

V gene TRBV18 combines with J gene TRBJ2-7, with 9 bases identical to TRBD2. This CDR3 has 18 residues. Trimming removed 6 bases from V and 1 base from J; junction bases left unmatched: 16. Per the germline V gene, CDR1 is KGHSH and CDR2 is LQKENI. In DNA form, the CDR3 reads TGTGCCAGCTCCCCCGCCCCGTTAAGCGGGGGGCCGTCCTACGAGCAGTACTTC. Encoded protein: CASSPAPLSGGPSYEQYF.

This clone was seen a single time. The chain couples TRBV15 to TRBJ2-7; D unclear. V lost 0 bases to trimming and J lost 2 bases, with 2 bases between them. Germline V gene data show CDR1 as LNHNV and CDR2 as YYDKDF (reference sequence). The length of the CDR3 is 12 residues. DNA of the CDR3: TGTGCCACCAGCAGAGATACCTACGAGCAGTACTTC. Translated, it gives CATSRDTYEQYF.

By its share, this clone is medium-sized. The gene calls are TRBV30 and TRBJ2-1, with TRBD2 identical over 7 bases. Trimming at V came to 2 bases and at J to 3 bases, leaving 7 bases not matched to a gene. CDR1 is GTSNPN, CDR2 SVGIG, per germline (reference sequence). The CDR3 is 15 residues long. For the CDR3, the DNA is TGTGCCTGGAGTAGGGCGGGAGCGGACTACAATGAGCAGTTCTTC. Translating it yields CAWSRAGADYNEQFF.